What follows are 19 T cell receptor beta chains derived from one specimen sequenced in a study of somatic mutations in cytotoxic T cells in rheumatoid arthritis. Using immunoSEQ multiplex PCR, the repertoire was profiled, and TCRdb retains in-frame clones only, with some absent. In the table there are about 30,000 clones, around 86% of which are singletons. The sequenced sample consisted of CD8+ T cells sorted from blood. The receptors were sampled from an adult with rheumatoid arthritis.

J is TRBJ2-7 and V is TRBV14; 9 bases are a match to TRBD2. The CDR3 is 17 residues long. CDR1 SGHDN and CDR2 FVKESK come from the germline V gene. The V and J ends lost 5 bases and 1 base, in that order; junction bases with no gene match: 12. The CDR3, as DNA: TGTGCCAGCAGCTCCAGGTTCAGCGGGGGGACTTCCTACGAGCAGTACTTC. Translated: CASSSRFSGGTSYEQYF.

This chain uses TRBV2 with TRBJ2-1; TRBD2 matches at 13 bases. CDR3 length: 20 residues. CDR1 and CDR2 from the germline V gene are SNHLY and FYNNEI. Germline trimming cut 4 bases from V and 0 bases from J; bases unmatched to any gene: 12. CDR3 coding DNA: TGTGCCAGCAGTGGGACTACTAGCGGGGGGGTCCTAAGCTCCTACAATGAGCAGTTCTTC. Translating gives CASSGTTSGGVLSSYNEQFF.

This clone has only one observation. The genes are TRBV4-2 and TRBJ1-2; D is possibly TRBD1 (5 bases). Trimming took off 4 bases at V and 1 base at J, with 13 bases between the two ends. The CDR3 runs to 15 residues. Germline lookup yields CDR1 LGHNA and CDR2 YNFKEQ. The CDR3 spells CASSLDRDGNYGYTF. Written as DNA, the CDR3 is TGTGCCAGCAGCCTCGACCGGGACGGTAACTATGGCTACACCTTC.

This clone was recorded only once. The V and J genes are TRBV4-1 and TRBJ2-2; D uncertain. Germline loops: CDR1 MGHRA, CDR2 YSYEKL. Trimming stripped 4 bases from V and 5 bases from J, with 2 bases between. The CDR3 consists of 11 residues. The CDR3 DNA reads as TGCGCCAGCAGCCTGACCGGGGAGCTGTTTTTT. Its protein product is CASSLTGELFF.

The chain carries TRBV4-3 and TRBJ1-6, with D hard to call. CDR1 and CDR2 from the germline V gene are LGHNA and YSLEER. V was pared by 1 base and J by 0 bases, with 10 bases between. This CDR3 has 17 amino acids. The CDR3 loop is CASSQAVFRSYNSPLHF. CDR3 bases: TGCGCCAGCAGCCAAGCAGTGTTCCGCTCCTATAATTCACCCCTCCACTTT.

CDR3 coding DNA: TGTGCCAGCAGTGAAACCCAGGAGCGAGAGACCCAGTACTTC. Protein sequence: CASSETQERETQYF. The chain carries TRBV6-1 and TRBJ2-5, with no clear D. Germline values: CDR1 MNHNS, CDR2 SASEGT. The CDR3 spans 14 residues. Trimming took off 2 bases at V and 4 bases at J, with 11 bases between the two ends.

The chain employs TRBV25-1 and TRBJ2-3; D not certain. V dropped 2 bases and J dropped 2 bases, with 8 bases sitting between them. The CDR3 sequence is 14 residues long. Germline lookup yields CDR1 MGHDK and CDR2 SYGVNS. In nucleotides, the CDR3 is TGTGCCAGCAGTGAAATGAAATTCACAGATACGCAGTATTTT. It yields the protein CASSEMKFTDTQYF.

The chain employs TRBV10-3 and TRBJ2-7; 7 nucleotides agree with TRBD2. The CDR3 consists of 15 residues. From germline, CDR1 is ENHRY and CDR2 SYGVKD. The V and J ends lost 6 bases and 1 base, in that order; junction bases with no gene match: 9. The CDR3 DNA follows: TGTGCCATCAGATTCTGGGCTAGCGGATCCTACGAGCAGTACTTC. Translating it yields CAIRFWASGSYEQYF.

This clone has only a few counts. The chain joins TRBV29-1 to TRBJ1-1; D uncertain. CDR1 is SQVTM, CDR2 ANQGSEA, per germline. CDR3 size: 10 residues. Between the trimmed V and J ends, which lost 6 bases and 5 bases, there was a span of 7 bases. CDR3 in amino acids: CSVRHTEAFF. The CDR3 DNA reads as TGCAGCGTCAGACATACTGAAGCTTTCTTT.

The V and J genes are TRBV5-6 and TRBJ1-5, with 8 bases fitting TRBD1. CDR3 length equals 17 residues. V shed 7 bases and J 4 bases; nucleotides not matched to a gene: 16. Germline CDR1 is SGHDT and CDR2 is YYEEEE. The DNA of the CDR3 is TGTGCCAGCCCTCGCCCGGGGGCAGGGGGCTGTAATCAGCCCCAGCATTTT. As protein: CASPRPGAGGCNQPQHF.

J is TRBJ2-7 and V is TRBV27, with TRBD1 matching 11 bases. The CDR3 is made up of 15 amino acids. V lost 2 bases and J lost 9; bases outside the gene matches: 9. Germline assignment: CDR1 MNHEY and CDR2 SMNVEV (reference sequence). The CDR3 spells CASSLGRTGGIVQYF. The DNA for the CDR3 is TGTGCCAGCAGTTTAGGGAGGACAGGGGGCATTGTGCAGTACTTC.

This chain joins TRBV4-1 and TRBJ2-7; 11 bases fit TRBD1. V shed 2 bases and J 3 bases; nucleotides not matched to a gene: 6. CDR3 length: 16 residues. The germline V gene has CDR1 MGHRA and CDR2 YSYEKL. The CDR3 loop is CASSQTRDRGFYEQYF. The DNA for the CDR3 is TGCGCCAGCAGCCAAACCCGGGACAGGGGGTTCTACGAGCAGTACTTC.

The rearrangement links TRBV2 to TRBJ2-2; a weak D match, TRBD1 (5 bases). Germline values: CDR1 SNHLY, CDR2 FYNNEI. V dropped 8 bases and J dropped 6 bases, with 19 bases sitting between them. This CDR3 contains 15 residues. The DNA for the CDR3 is TGTGCCAGCGGCAAACCCGGCCAGGGATCCGGGGAGCTGTTTTTT. As protein: CASGKPGQGSGELFF.

The chain combines TRBV29-1 with TRBJ2-1, with 10 bases identical to TRBD2. From germline, CDR1 is SQVTM and CDR2 ANQGSEA. This CDR3 is built from 16 residues. The V gene end was trimmed by 5 bases and the J gene end by 6 bases; junction bases not matched to a gene: 13. This CDR3 reads CSVKEAGGPFGNEQFF. The CDR3 DNA reads TGCAGCGTTAAGGAAGCGGGGGGGCCTTTCGGCAATGAGCAGTTCTTC.

This sequence joins TRBV6-5 and TRBJ2-2; the match to TRBD1 covers 8 bases. CDR1 is MNHEY, CDR2 SVGAGI, per germline. V was pared by 0 bases and J by 6 bases, with 3 bases of the junction left unmatched. CDR3 length: 15 amino acids. CDR3 DNA sequence: TGTGCCAGCAGTTACTCGGCAGGGGGCTCCGGGGAGCTGTTTTTT. Translation gives CASSYSAGGSGELFF.

There are a few counts of this clone. The chain carries TRBV4-3 and TRBJ1-1, with TRBD1 matching 7 bases. V gave up 4 bases and J gave up 8 bases; unmatched junction bases: 10. From germline, CDR1 is LGHNA and CDR2 YSLEER. The CDR3 extends over 14 amino acids. CDR3 nucleotide sequence: TGCGCCAGCAGCCCTTATTCAGGGGGTGAAGAAGCTTTCTTT. Its translation is CASSPYSGGEEAFF.

The CDR3 DNA sequence: TGTGCCAGCCGCTCCACGTCAGGGTTCATGATCTACGAGCAGTACTTC. Translating gives CASRSTSGFMIYEQYF. This rearrangement joins TRBV27 to TRBJ2-7, with a weak D call TRBD1 (5 bases). The V gene's germline CDR1 is MNHEY and CDR2 SMNVEV (reference sequence). The CDR3 runs 16 residues. Trimming left V 8 bases short and J 3 bases short, with 23 bases between.

The table lists this clone with a count of one. The chain couples TRBV25-1 to TRBJ1-2, with 7 nucleotides matching TRBD1. With V trimmed by 8 bases and J by 2 bases, 5 bases remained unmatched. CDR3 length: 13 amino acids. Germline lookup yields CDR1 MGHDK and CDR2 SYGVNS. CDR3 sequence reads: CASSGQTNYGYTF. The CDR3 region has the DNA TGTGCCAGCTCGGGACAGACGAACTATGGCTACACCTTC.

The chain links TRBV11-1 to TRBJ2-1, with 11 positions matching TRBD2. CDR1 is SGHAT, CDR2 FQDESV, per germline (reference sequence). The CDR3 is 14 residues long. V shed 4 bases and J 6 bases; nucleotides not matched to a gene: 2. CDR3 sequence (DNA): TGTGCCAGCAGCTCCGGGACTAGCGGCAATGAGCAGTTCTTC. Encoded protein: CASSSGTSGNEQFF.